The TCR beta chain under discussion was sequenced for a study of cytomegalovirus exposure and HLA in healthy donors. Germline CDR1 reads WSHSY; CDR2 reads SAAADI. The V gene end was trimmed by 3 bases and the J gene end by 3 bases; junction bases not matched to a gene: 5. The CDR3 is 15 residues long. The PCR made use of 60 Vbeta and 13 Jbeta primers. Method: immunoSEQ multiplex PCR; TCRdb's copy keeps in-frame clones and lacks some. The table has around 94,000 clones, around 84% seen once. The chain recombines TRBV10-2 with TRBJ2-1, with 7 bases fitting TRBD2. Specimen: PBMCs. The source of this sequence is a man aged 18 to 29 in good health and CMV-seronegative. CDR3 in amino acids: CASSDQGGSYNEQFF. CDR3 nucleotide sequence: TGCGCCAGCAGTGACCAAGGCGGGAGCTACAATGAGCAGTTCTTC.